These 21 T cell receptor beta chains came from one sample sequenced in a study of blood T cells in healthy people across ages. Using a J-beta primer mix together with a sample-barcoded 5' primer, a second PCR was run for roughly 6 to 12 cycles. TCRdb redid the calling of the 5' RACE reads with MiXCR, one entry per CDR3 protein. The sample carries around 1,000,000 distinct CDR3 sequences, approximately 25% recorded once. This sample also appeared in a second study, on T cells of mothers and their children.

Sequenced material: blood. The receptors stem from a girl aged 2-9 years in good health.

With regard to this clonotype: An end of the junction differs from the germline gene, which may be a read error. The V gene is TRBV11-2, the J gene TRBJ2-2; weak D call: TRBD2 (6 bases). Germline values: CDR1 SGHAT, CDR2 FQNNGV. The CDR3 contains 16 residues. The CDR3 bases are TGTGCCAGCAGCGTAGAAGTAGCGGAGTACACCGGGGAGCTGTTTTTT. Translation: CASSVEVAEYTGELFF.

This clonotype showed up just a few times. The chain links TRBV7-9 to TRBJ2-5; 8 positions agree with TRBD1. The CDR3 totals 15 residues. Germline trimming cut 6 bases from V and 3 bases from J; bases unmatched to any gene: 9. Germline V gives CDR1 SEHNR, CDR2 FQNEAQ (reference sequence). CDR3 residues: CASRQQGDGEETQYF. As DNA, the CDR3 is TGTGCCAGCAGACAACAGGGGGACGGGGAAGAGACCCAGTACTTC. The full variable domain, with the rest looked up from reference TRBV7-9 and TRBJ2-5, is DTGVSQNPRHKITKRGQNVTFRCDPISEHNRLYWYRQTLGQGPEFLTYFQNEAQLEKSRLLSDRFSAERPKGSFSTLEIQRTEQGDSAMYLCASRQQGDGEETQYFGPGTRLLVL.

This clonotype was detected ten times or more. The V call is TRBV4-2, the J call TRBJ2-1, with a tentative D call TRBD1 (5 bases). This CDR3 comprises 14 residues. Germline-derived CDR1 and CDR2 are LGHNA and YNFKEQ. Trimming took 2 bases from V and 0 from J, leaving 5 bases between them. CDR3 sequence (DNA): TGTGCCAGCAGCCAAAGGGGCTCCTACAATGAGCAGTTCTTC. This encodes CASSQRGSYNEQFF.

V and J are TRBV12-3 or TRBV12-4 and TRBJ2-5; no definite D call. CDR3 length: 14 amino acids. V lost 2 bases and J lost 2, with 9 bases in between. CDR3 bases: TGTGCCAGCAGTTTAAGCGACGTGCAAGAGACCCAGTACTTC. It encodes CASSLSDVQETQYF.

This clonotype was recorded a few times. The gene calls are TRBV6-6 and TRBJ2-5; 7 bases line up with TRBD2. The CDR3 covers 16 residues. The V and J ends lost 2 bases and 3 bases, in that order; junction bases with no gene match: 9. Germline loops: CDR1 MNHNY, CDR2 SVGAGI (reference sequence). CDR3 DNA: TGTGCCAGCAGTTACGATAGCCGTGGGGGGGAAGAGACCCAGTACTTC. Translation: CASSYDSRGGEETQYF.

V is TRBV27 and J is TRBJ1-2, with D possibly TRBD1 on 6 matching bases. Germline V gives CDR1 MNHEY, CDR2 SMNVEV (reference sequence). The CDR3 runs 13 residues. The V end was cut by 2 bases, the J end by 6 bases, with 10 bases between. The DNA of the CDR3 is TGTGCCAGCAGTTTAGAGAGGGGGGATGGCTACACCTTC. This encodes CASSLERGDGYTF.

Regarding this clonotype: The junction differs from germline at one of its ends, possibly a read error. This sequence joins TRBV4-1 and TRBJ1-2; the match to TRBD1 covers 8 bases. This CDR3 contains 17 residues. CDR1 and CDR2 from the germline V gene are MGHRA and YSYEKL. The CDR3 region has the DNA TGCGCCAGCAGCCAACTCCCGGGACAGGACCCTAACTATGGCCACACCTTC. Its protein product is CASSQLPGQDPNYGHTF.

This clonotype has only a few counts. The J gene is TRBJ1-5, the V gene TRBV6-2 or TRBV6-3; TRBD1 agrees at 7 bases. Germline lookup yields CDR1 MNHEY and CDR2 SVGEGT. The CDR3 has 16 amino acids. Germline trimming cut 7 bases from V and 8 bases from J; bases unmatched to any gene: 17. The CDR3: CASTDRQGLDQEPQHF. The DNA for the CDR3 is TGTGCCAGCACCGACAGACAGGGACTAGATCAAGAGCCCCAGCATTTT.

In this sample, this clonotype turned up once. V is TRBV7-2 and J is TRBJ1-2; 7 bases map to TRBD1. CDR3 length equals 14 residues. Germline values: CDR1 SGHTA, CDR2 FQGNSA. V lost 6 bases to trimming and J lost 2 bases; unmatched junction nucleotides: 6. The CDR3 DNA sequence: TGTGCCAGCAGTTATCCGGGACAGAACTATGGCTACACCTTC. Encoded protein: CASSYPGQNYGYTF.

V gene TRBV7-2 combines with J gene TRBJ2-2; perhaps TRBD1 as D (5 bases). There are 15 residues in the CDR3. Trimming removed 4 bases from V and 6 bases from J, with 15 bases in between. From germline, CDR1 is SGHTA and CDR2 FQGNSA. In nucleotides, the CDR3 is TGTGCCAGCAGCTCCCGGGCAGGGCCCCCCGGGGAGCTGTTTTTT. Protein sequence: CASSSRAGPPGELFF.

This clonotype was seen a few times. J is TRBJ1-2 and V is TRBV6-4; D remains unclear. Trimming removed 2 bases from V and 2 bases from J, with 6 bases in between. CDR3 length: 13 amino acids. Per germline, CDR1 MRHNA and CDR2 SNTAGT. The CDR3 DNA sequence: TGTGCCAGCAGTGACACAGCAAACTATGGCTACACCTTC. Translating it yields CASSDTANYGYTF.

This chain uses TRBV4-3 with TRBJ2-3; no clear D gene. Trimming removed 0 bases at V and 6 bases at J, with 10 bases between. The germline CDR1 and CDR2 sequences are LGHNA and YSLEER. The CDR3 is 14 amino acids. The CDR3 DNA reads as TGCGCCAGCAGCCAAGATTTCTCGTCGGATACGCAGTATTTT. Its translation is CASSQDFSSDTQYF.

J is TRBJ2-1 and V is TRBV2; the D gene is possibly TRBD1 (7 bases). Trimming cost V 3 bases and J 5 bases, with 11 bases left between them. The CDR3 consists of 14 residues. CDR1 is SNHLY, CDR2 FYNNEI, per germline. In DNA form, the CDR3 reads TGTGCCAGCAGTGACAGGGGGGTTCACAATGAGCAGTTCTTC. This codes for CASSDRGVHNEQFF.

This clonotype appeared a few times. V is TRBV5-6 and J is TRBJ1-1; 7 positions match TRBD1. Trimming removed 5 bases from V and 0 bases from J; junction bases left unmatched: 4. This CDR3 is 14 amino acids long. The germline gives CDR1 SGHDT, CDR2 YYEEEE. For the CDR3, the DNA is TGTGCCAGCAGTCGAGACAGGGTGAACACTGAAGCTTTCTTT. Its protein is CASSRDRVNTEAFF.

V and J are TRBV10-3 and TRBJ1-3; 8 positions agree with TRBD1. The CDR3 runs to 15 residues. CDR1 and CDR2 from the germline V gene are ENHRY and SYGVKD. Trimming cost V 11 bases and J 0 bases; bases outside gene matches: 9. The CDR3 sequence: CAGTGSSNSGNTIYF. CDR3 coding DNA: TGTGCCGGGACAGGATCCTCCAACTCTGGAAACACCATATATTTT.

On this clonotype: The junction does not match germline at one end; this may be a read error. This chain links TRBV6-2 or TRBV6-3 with TRBJ2-5, with D possibly being TRBD1 (5 bases). CDR1 and CDR2 (germline): MNHEY, SVGEGT. CDR3 length: 13 residues. DNA for the CDR3: TGTGTCAGCAGTTACTCGACAGCGGAGACCCAGTACTTC. This translates into CVSSYSTAETQYF.

There are a few counts of this clonotype. This rearrangement joins TRBV20-1 to TRBJ2-1; D is possibly TRBD2 (6 bases). CDR1 is DFQATT, CDR2 SNEGSKA, per germline (reference sequence). Between the trimmed V and J ends, which lost 0 bases and 14 bases, there was a span of 17 bases. The CDR3 is made up of 13 amino acids. The CDR3 spells CSAREGGPTEEFF. The DNA of the CDR3 is TGCAGTGCTAGAGAGGGGGGACCTACCGAGGAGTTCTTC.

The chain carries TRBV29-1 and TRBJ2-1; D call uncertain. This CDR3 contains 10 residues. With 3 bases removed from V and 8 bases from J, the gap between germline ends came to 5 bases. CDR1 and CDR2 from the germline V gene are SQVTM and ANQGSEA. CDR3 in DNA: TGCAGCGTTGAGGACCATGAGCAGTTCTTC. Amino acids: CSVEDHEQFF.

This clonotype was recorded a few times. The junction differs from germline at one of its ends, possibly a read error. The chain couples TRBV6-5 to TRBJ1-5; no reliable D call. CDR3 size: 13 residues. CDR1 and CDR2 (germline): MNHEY, SVGAGI. CDR3 DNA sequence: TGTGCCAGCAGTTACGGGCGGTATCAGCCTCAGCATTTT. Translating gives CASSYGRYQPQHF.

The chain links TRBV28 to TRBJ1-4, with D hard to call. The CDR3 extends over 15 amino acids. Looked up from germline, CDR1 is MDHEN and CDR2 is SYDVKM. The ends were cut back, 5 bases at V and 5 bases at J, with 15 bases in the middle. The chain's CDR3 is CASSLRVGWNEKLFF. As DNA, the CDR3 is TGTGCCAGCAGTCTCCGGGTGGGGTGGAATGAAAAACTGTTTTTT.

This clonotype was picked up a small number of times. This sequence joins TRBV11-3 and TRBJ1-2; D remains unclear. This CDR3 has 12 residues. V was trimmed by 1 base and J by 7 bases, leaving 7 bases between them. Germline CDR1 reads SGHNT; CDR2 reads YENEEA. The CDR3 sequence: CASSLGLAGYTF. The CDR3, as DNA: TGTGCCAGCAGCTTAGGACTGGCTGGCTACACCTTC.